The 30 T cell receptor beta chains in this list originate from one sample, sequenced in a study of T cell repertoires in cytomegalovirus infection. The antigens of these receptors remain unknown. TCRdb itself ran the reads through MiXCR, one entry per CDR3 protein. The data contain about 900,000 distinct CDR3 sequences, 30% to 40% of them seen just once; the ten biggest clones take up over 11%. The source was cultured CD8+ T cells from PBMCs, collected from culture after CMV antigen stimulation. These receptors originate from a human donor in good health (CMV status not recorded). Some clones in this sample may be carry-over from other donors' samples.

The rearrangement uses TRBV6-6 and TRBJ1-5; no clear D gene. Trimming took off 7 bases at V and 2 bases at J, with 12 bases between the two ends. CDR1 and CDR2 from the germline V gene are MNHNY and SVGAGI (reference sequence). The CDR3 totals 14 residues. CDR3 coding DNA: TGTGCCAGCAACGGTCGGGGAGGCAATCAGCCCCAGCATTTT. Translating it yields CASNGRGGNQPQHF.

The genes are TRBV2 and TRBJ2-2; D call uncertain. CDR3 length: 13 residues. Germline V gene lookup returns CDR1 SNHLY and CDR2 FYNNEI. The V gene lost 3 bases and the J gene lost 1 base, with 3 bases spanning the gap. The CDR3: CASSDQNTGELFF. For the CDR3, the DNA is TGTGCCAGCAGTGACCAGAACACCGGGGAGCTGTTTTTT.

This clonotype turned up a few times. This rearrangement joins TRBV5-4 to TRBJ2-7, with 13 bases that match TRBD2. Germline-derived CDR1 and CDR2 are SGHNT and YYREEE (reference sequence). This CDR3 spans 14 amino acids. With V trimmed by 2 bases and J by 5 bases, 1 base remained unmatched. The DNA for the CDR3 is TGTGCCAGCAGCTTTGGACTAGCGGGGGACGAGCAGTACTTC. This codes for CASSFGLAGDEQYF.

V usage is TRBV11-2 and J usage is TRBJ2-5, with a weak D call TRBD2 (6 bases). With 4 bases removed from V and 5 bases from J, the gap between germline ends came to 14 bases. Germline lookup yields CDR1 SGHAT and CDR2 FQNNGV. There are 14 residues in the CDR3. In DNA, the CDR3 is TGTGCCAGCAGCTCGGGACTCCCCAGGGAGACCCAGTACTTC. Translation gives CASSSGLPRETQYF.

The CDR3 region is CASSQGSGGAENEQFF. The CDR3, as DNA: TGCGCCAGCAGCCAAGGAAGCGGGGGGGCCGAGAATGAGCAGTTCTTC. V gene TRBV4-3 combines with J gene TRBJ2-1; 10 bases fit TRBD2. Germline lookup yields CDR1 LGHNA and CDR2 YSLEER. This CDR3 has 16 amino acids. Trimming at V came to 1 base and at J to 7 bases, leaving 7 bases not matched to a gene.

In its sample, this clonotype was seen a few times. The junction does not match germline at one end; this may be a read error. The chain employs TRBV5-1 and TRBJ1-2; D perhaps matches TRBD1 (5 bases). The CDR3 is made up of 11 amino acids. Germline V lookup: CDR1 SGHRS, CDR2 YFSETQ. The CDR3, as DNA: TGCGCCAGCAGCTCCTCAGGGCTCTTCGCCTTC. It specifies CASSSSGLFAF.

On this clonotype itself: At one of its ends the junction is not consistent with the germline gene, which may arise from a read error. This chain links TRBV7-2 with TRBJ2-3; tentative D call: TRBD2 (5 bases). CDR1 and CDR2 (germline): SGHTA, FQGNSA. The CDR3 is 15 residues long. This chain's CDR3 is CAGSLAGDSTDTQYF. For the CDR3, the DNA is TGTGCCGGCAGCTTAGCCGGGGATAGCACAGATACGCAGTATTTT.

The V gene is TRBV6-1, the J gene TRBJ1-5, with 8 positions matching TRBD1. The CDR3 loop spans 14 amino acids. J was trimmed by 4 bases and V by 7 bases; bases with no gene match: 6. The germline CDR1 and CDR2 sequences are MNHNS and SASEGT. In DNA form, the CDR3 reads TGTGCCAGCACCCAGACAGGGGTAAATCAGCCCCAGCATTTT. It codes for CASTQTGVNQPQHF.

Concerning this clonotype: A much more abundant neighbour one base away suggests this may be a read error. V usage is TRBV7-6 and J usage is TRBJ1-2, with no clear D. Germline lookup yields CDR1 SGHVS and CDR2 FNYEAQ. The CDR3 runs to 15 residues. Trimming left V 2 bases short and J 3 bases short, with 13 bases between. CDR3 sequence: CASSLLREDYYGYTF. The CDR3 DNA sequence: TGTGCCAGCAGCTTACTCCGTGAGGATTACTATGGCTACACCTTC.

The J gene is TRBJ1-1, the V gene TRBV4-3, with a weak D call TRBD1 (5 bases). In germline, CDR1 is LGHNA, CDR2 YSLEER. The CDR3 has 17 amino acids. Trimming took 4 bases from V and 2 from J, leaving 20 bases between them. In DNA, the CDR3 is TGCGCCAGCAGCCGTGTCACTTTCGGGACTGTTAACACTGAAGCTTTCTTT. Amino acids: CASSRVTFGTVNTEAFF.

The chain is built from TRBV2 and TRBJ1-1; no reliable D call. The germline V gene encodes CDR1 SNHLY and CDR2 FYNNEI. The V end lost 7 bases, the J end lost 1 base, and 7 bases lay between the germline ends. CDR3 size: 12 residues. The CDR3 sequence: CASKPGNTEAFF. The CDR3 DNA sequence: TGTGCCAGCAAGCCAGGGAACACTGAAGCTTTCTTT.

Comment on this clonotype: A read error may account for a junction end that differs from germline. The V and J genes are TRBV4-3 and TRBJ1-2, with a tentative D call TRBD1 (6 bases). The germline V gene has CDR1 LGHNA and CDR2 YSLEER. The CDR3 is 13 residues long. The CDR3 protein is CTSSPQGRSGYTF. The CDR3 DNA is TGCACCAGCAGCCCTCAGGGGCGAAGTGGCTACACCTTC.

Ten or more counts support this clonotype. The genes are TRBV7-2 and TRBJ2-7, with D tentatively TRBD1 (5 bases). From germline, CDR1 is SGHTA and CDR2 FQGNSA. CDR3 size: 14 residues. V was clipped by 2 bases and J by 4 bases, with 12 bases between them. The CDR3 here is CASSLKTVIYEQYF. The CDR3 bases are TGTGCCAGCAGCTTAAAGACAGTGATATACGAGCAGTACTTC.

This clonotype was seen many times. The gene calls are TRBV7-8 and TRBJ2-5; 7 nucleotides line up with TRBD2. V gave up 5 bases and J gave up 2 bases; unmatched junction bases: 8. The germline gives CDR1 SGHVS, CDR2 FQNEAQ. This CDR3 is built from 15 residues. CDR3 amino acids: CASSRRPAGQETQYF. The CDR3 bases are TGTGCCAGCAGCAGGCGCCCAGCGGGGCAAGAGACCCAGTACTTC.

The chain couples TRBV5-1 to TRBJ2-7; D unclear. This CDR3 is 10 amino acids long. Germline-derived CDR1 and CDR2 are SGHRS and YFSETQ. Deletions cut 4 bases from V and 4 bases from J, with 3 bases between. CDR3 residues: CASSPYEQYV. Here the CDR3 DNA reads TGCGCCAGCAGCCCTTACGAGCAGTACGTC.

This clonotype was seen a few times. The J gene is TRBJ2-7, the V gene TRBV2, with D possibly TRBD1 on 5 matching bases. This CDR3 spans 14 amino acids. V lost 8 bases and J 6 bases, leaving 20 bases between the germline ends. Germline loops: CDR1 SNHLY, CDR2 FYNNEI. The CDR3 DNA follows: TGTGCCAGCCTTTCGACAGAATCATCGGGCGAGCAGTACGTC. Its protein product is CASLSTESSGEQYV.

Only a few counts were recorded for this clonotype. CDR3 bases: TGTGCCAGCAGTCCCGGGACGGATTATTCCTACGAGCAGTACTTC. It is translated as CASSPGTDYSYEQYF. The chain employs TRBV2 and TRBJ2-7; the D gene could be TRBD1 or TRBD2 (5 bases each). Trimming took 5 bases from V and 1 from J, leaving 15 bases between them. CDR3 size: 15 residues. Germline-derived CDR1 and CDR2 are SNHLY and FYNNEI.

The chain joins TRBV18 to TRBJ2-7; D not resolved. The V end lost 6 bases, the J end lost 1 base, and 7 bases lay between the germline ends. CDR1 is KGHSH, CDR2 LQKENI, per germline. CDR3 length: 12 residues. CDR3 sequence: CASSVGSYEQYV. The CDR3 nucleotides are TGTGCCAGCTCCGTCGGGTCCTACGAGCAGTACGTC.

This clonotype was recorded at least ten times. CDR3 sequence: CASSFPGWDNEQFF. In DNA, the CDR3 is TGTGCCAGCAGCTTCCCTGGGTGGGACAATGAGCAGTTCTTC. The rearrangement links TRBV7-8 to TRBJ2-1; D remains unclear. V was cut by 3 bases and J by 5 bases, with 11 bases left in between. This CDR3 spans 14 amino acids. The germline V gene encodes CDR1 SGHVS and CDR2 FQNEAQ.

The chain carries TRBV12-3 or TRBV12-4 and TRBJ2-1; D is possibly TRBD2 (5 bases). The V gene lost 5 bases and the J gene lost 4 bases, with 18 bases spanning the gap. The CDR3 spans 16 residues. The DNA for the CDR3 is TGTGCCAGCAGTCCTCCCGGGGTGCGGTATTACAATGAGCAGTTCTTC. Protein: CASSPPGVRYYNEQFF.

The gene calls are TRBV27 and TRBJ1-2; 12 bases align to TRBD1. CDR3 size: 17 residues. J was trimmed by 5 bases and V by 6 bases; bases with no gene match: 13. The germline V gene encodes CDR1 MNHEY and CDR2 SMNVEV (reference sequence). CDR3 in amino acids: CASRAGTGGSGGYGYTF. CDR3 sequence (DNA): TGTGCCAGCAGAGCGGGGACAGGGGGCTCGGGTGGGTATGGCTACACCTTC.

V and J are TRBV4-3 and TRBJ1-1; TRBD1 is a possible D gene (5 bases). This CDR3 is 14 amino acids long. The V gene's germline CDR1 is LGHNA and CDR2 YSLEER. Trimming removed 1 base from V and 1 base from J, with 7 bases in between. The CDR3 reads CASSQGDRNTEAFF. The CDR3 DNA sequence: TGCGCCAGCAGCCAAGGGGACCGGAACACTGAAGCTTTCTTT.

The J gene is TRBJ1-2, the V gene TRBV2; 9 bases map to TRBD1. V was pared by 8 bases and J by 2 bases, with 6 bases of the junction left unmatched. The CDR3 has 14 amino acids. Germline CDR1 SNHLY, CDR2 FYNNEI. The CDR3 spells CASVGQGQNYGYTF. The CDR3 DNA reads as TGTGCCAGCGTGGGACAGGGCCAGAACTATGGCTACACCTTC.

In its sample, this clonotype was seen a few times. J is TRBJ1-4 and V is TRBV12-3 or TRBV12-4; 10 bases fit TRBD1. V lost 7 bases, J lost 8 bases, and 16 bases stayed unmatched. The CDR3 has 17 residues. The CDR3 DNA follows: TGTGCCAGCACCGGCGGGACAGGGGAAATGGTGTCGGAAAAACTGTTTTTT. Its protein product is CASTGGTGEMVSEKLFF.

The rearrangement links TRBV27 to TRBJ1-6; D perhaps matches TRBD1 (5 bases). Deletions cut 5 bases from V and 9 bases from J, with 14 bases between. This CDR3 region has 14 residues. The germline gives CDR1 MNHEY, CDR2 SMNVEV (reference sequence). The CDR3 DNA follows: TGTGCCAGCAGTCCAAACCCCAGGGCTTCACCCCTCCACTTT. Translating it yields CASSPNPRASPLHF.

This clonotype was detected a few times. The J gene is TRBJ2-1, the V gene TRBV13; 10 bases fit TRBD2. V lost 1 base and J lost 7; bases outside the gene matches: 4. This CDR3 spans 15 amino acids. CDR1 and CDR2 from the germline V gene are PRHDT and FYEKMQ (reference sequence). CDR3 coding DNA: TGTGCCAGCAGCTTAGAAGCGGGGGGGCTGAATGAGCAGTTCTTC. This translates into CASSLEAGGLNEQFF.

The chain employs TRBV19 and TRBJ1-5, with 10 positions matching TRBD1. CDR1 is LNHDA and CDR2 is SQIVND in the germline V gene (reference sequence). The CDR3 extends over 20 amino acids. J lost 0 bases, V lost 5 bases, and 16 bases had no gene match. The CDR3 loop reads CASSPDWPPGQGNSNQPQHF. CDR3 in DNA: TGTGCCAGTAGTCCCGACTGGCCTCCGGGACAGGGGAATAGCAATCAGCCCCAGCATTTT.

As regards this clonotype: Since a much larger clone is just one base distant, this may be a read error. The chain combines TRBV7-2 with TRBJ2-7, with 8 bases that match TRBD1. The length of the CDR3 is 13 residues. The germline V gene encodes CDR1 SGHTA and CDR2 FQGNSA. The chain's CDR3 is CVSSLTGGYEQYV. CDR3 DNA: TGTGTCAGCAGCTTAACAGGGGGCTACGAGCAGTACGTC.

V and J are TRBV11-2 and TRBJ1-5; possible D gene TRBD1, 5 bases. V lost 2 bases to trimming and J lost 8 bases, with 7 bases between them. Per the germline V gene, CDR1 is SGHAT and CDR2 is FQNNGV. CDR3 length: 12 residues. CDR3 residues: CASSLTGEPQHF. The DNA of the CDR3 is TGTGCCAGCAGCTTAACGGGGGAGCCCCAGCATTTT. Drawing the rest from reference TRBV11-2 and TRBJ1-5, the complete variable domain is EAGVAQSPRYKIIEKRQSVAFWCNPISGHATLYWYQQILGQGPKLLIQFQNNGVVDDSQLPKDRFSAERLKGVDSTLKIQPAKLEDSAVYLCASSLTGEPQHFGDGTRLSIL.

CDR3 coding DNA: TGTGCCAGCAAACTAACTAACTCCTACAATGAGCAGTTCTTC. Protein sequence: CASKLTNSYNEQFF. The V call is TRBV9, the J call TRBJ2-1; no definite D call. The CDR3 extends over 14 amino acids. CDR1 SGDLS and CDR2 YYNGEE come from the germline V gene. V shed 6 bases and J shed 0 bases, with 10 bases lying between them.